This TCR beta chain was sequenced in a study of CD8 T cells in ankylosing spondylitis. Libraries of TCR beta came from quantitative 5'-RACE with molecular barcodes. TCRdb re-derived calls from the 5' RACE reads in MiXCR, one entry per CDR3 protein. The sample lists around 88,000 distinct CDR3 sequences, around 10% occurring once. This clonotype was detected many times. Its specificity is unknown. Germline-derived CDR1 and CDR2 are SQVTM and ANQGSEA. The CDR3 spans 16 residues. The V gene lost 3 bases and the J gene lost 3 bases, with 19 bases spanning the gap. Findings and caveats of the study: Roughly 8 highly homologous variants made up a TCR beta motif that seemed to typify ankylosing spondylitis blood. Matched ankylosing spondylitis synovial fluid reportedly showed significant enrichment of disease-linked clones. Earlier literature documents some of the motif variants in reactive arthritis synovial fluid and blood.

The clonotype was recovered from a male donor with ankylosing spondylitis or in good health (not recorded which). The rearrangement links TRBV29-1 to TRBJ2-3; D is undetermined. The source material was blood, either unsorted or a sorted T cell fraction (not recorded which). The CDR3 loop is CSVEGGIRSGTDTQYF. In DNA form, the CDR3 reads TGCAGCGTTGAGGGCGGCATTCGATCTGGGACAGATACGCAGTATTTT.